This T cell receptor (beta chain) derives from a study of blood T cells in healthy people across ages. About the study: The template switching approach captured approximately one barcoded beta molecule for every two T cells. Points from the study as a whole: In these data, TCR beta diversity tracked strongly with naive T cell percentage. Since the PBMCs were unsorted, naive and antigen-experienced cells could not be conclusively compared.

Using a J-beta primer mix together with a sample-barcoded 5' primer, a second PCR was run for roughly 7 to 12 cycles. From the 5' RACE reads, TCRdb called clonotypes with MiXCR, one entry per CDR3 protein. The sample holds 730,000 or so distinct CDR3 sequences, around 40% seen once. This clonotype was seen many times. Its antigen is unknown. Donation came from healthy Caucasian individuals in Russia who were aged roughly 6 to 95. The CDR3 is made up of 17 amino acids. Germline CDR1 reads SGHKS; CDR2 reads YYEKEE (reference sequence). V lost 2 bases to trimming and J lost 0 bases; unmatched junction nucleotides: 8.

The specimen sequenced was blood. The chain uses TRBV5-5 and TRBJ2-7; the match to TRBD2 covers 10 bases. This clonotype was obtained from a woman aged 60-75 years in good health. The CDR3 DNA is TGTGCCAGCAGCTTTGGGCTAGCGGGAGTGACCTCCTACGAGCAGTACTTC. Protein: CASSFGLAGVTSYEQYF.